This is a list of T cell receptor beta chains from one sample in a study of blood T cell repertoires in COVID-19. Generated by immunoSEQ multiplex PCR, the TCRdb table keeps only in-frame clones and is missing some. The sample includes over 40,000 clones, roughly 84% of them seen just once. Sequencing was done on a sample of peripheral blood. Source of these receptors: a human donor in a cohort sampled during active COVID-19. Each CDR3 is given with its conserved first and last residue. A D gene is named only where the DNA matches it firmly. Clone size appears in some rows only: once, few, many, or a class for an expanded clone.

clone size,J gene,D gene,V gene,CDR3 protein,CDR3 DNA
once,TRBJ2-5,.,TRBV7-9,CASSFQAQETQYF,TGTGCCAGCAGCTTCCAGGCGCAAGAGACCCAGTACTTC
.,TRBJ2-1,.,TRBV4-3,CASSREYGYNEQFF,TGCGCCAGCAGCCGAGAGTACGGGTACAATGAGCAGTTCTTC
.,TRBJ2-2,TRBD2,TRBV9,CASSTSGRGGRELFF,TGTGCCAGCAGTACTAGCGGGAGGGGAGGACGGGAGCTGTTTTTT
.,TRBJ2-7,TRBD2,TRBV28,CATRTSIYEQYF,TGTGCCACACGGACTAGCATCTACGAGCAGTACTTC
.,TRBJ1-1,.,TRBV5-1,CASSISGETTEAFF,TGCGCCAGCAGTATATCGGGGGAAACGACTGAAGCTTTCTTT
.,TRBJ1-5,TRBD1,TRBV6-4,CASSENRGQPQHF,TGTGCCAGCAGTGAGAACAGGGGACAGCCCCAGCATTTT
.,TRBJ2-5,TRBD1,TRBV7-2,CASSLPRDSLQETQYF,TGTGCCAGCAGTCTACCCCGGGACAGCCTGCAAGAGACCCAGTACTTC
.,TRBJ1-4,TRBD1,TRBV6-5,CASSYSSGTGYEKLFF,TGTGCCAGCAGTTACTCGTCCGGGACAGGGTACGAAAAACTGTTTTTT
.,TRBJ1-1,TRBD1,TRBV29-1,CSVQLDRGTEAFF,TGCAGCGTCCAGCTAGACAGGGGGACTGAAGCTTTCTTT
.,TRBJ2-7,.,TRBV7-2,CASSPTGTISYEQYF,TGTGCCAGCAGCCCCACAGGGACAATTTCCTACGAGCAGTACTTC
few,TRBJ2-7,.,TRBV18,CASCDSILYEQYF,TGTGCCAGCTGCGACAGTATCCTCTACGAGCAGTACTTC
.,TRBJ2-6,.,TRBV4-1,CASSERVAGANVLTF,TGCGCCAGCAGCGAGAGGGTGGCTGGGGCCAACGTCCTGACTTTC
.,TRBJ2-1,TRBD2,TRBV27,CASQISGTSGRWEQFF,TGTGCCAGCCAAATCTCCGGGACTAGCGGGAGGTGGGAGCAGTTCTTC
.,TRBJ1-2,TRBD1,TRBV24-1,CATSDAGQGDYGYTF,TGTGCCACCAGTGATGCCGGACAGGGCGACTATGGCTACACCTTC
.,TRBJ2-1,TRBD2,TRBV10-3,CAISGESGSYNEQFF,TGTGCCATCAGTGGGGAGAGCGGGAGCTACAATGAGCAGTTCTTC
.,TRBJ2-1,.,TRBV5-1,CASSSPEAANYNEQFF,TGCGCCAGCAGCTCCCCGGAAGCGGCAAACTACAATGAGCAGTTCTTC
.,TRBJ1-5,.,TRBV2,CASRVGRGSNQPQHF,TGTGCCAGCAGGGTGGGCAGGGGAAGCAATCAGCCCCAGCATTTT
once,TRBJ1-4,.,TRBV19,CASNPRFSTNEKLFF,TGTGCCAGTAACCCGCGGTTCTCAACTAATGAAAAACTGTTTTTT
.,TRBJ2-1,TRBD2,TRBV11-3,CASSLFSTSGRQQFF,TGTGCCAGCAGCTTATTTAGCACTAGCGGGAGACAGCAGTTCTTC
once,TRBJ2-5,TRBD1,TRBV13,CASRYTGEETQYF,TGTGCCAGCAGATACACAGGGGAAGAGACCCAGTACTTC
.,TRBJ2-7,.,TRBV19,CASSIASSAYEQYF,TGTGCCAGTAGTATAGCGAGCAGCGCCTACGAGCAGTACTTC
.,TRBJ1-6,.,TRBV27,CASSSQGGYNSPLHF,TGTGCCAGCAGTTCACAGGGTGGATATAATTCACCCCTCCACTTT
.,TRBJ1-5,.,TRBV30,CAWTENSNQPQHF,TGTGCCTGGACGGAGAATAGCAATCAGCCCCAGCATTTT
once,TRBJ2-7,TRBD1,TRBV3-1/TRBV3-2,CASSAPGQGTYEQYF,TGTGCCAGCAGCGCACCGGGACAGGGAACATACGAGCAGTACTTC
.,TRBJ2-5,TRBD1,TRBV5-5,CASRTQGMETQYF,TGTGCCAGCAGAACACAGGGGATGGAGACCCAGTACTTC
.,TRBJ1-5,.,TRBV21-1,CASSKVGGERNQPQHF,TGTGCCAGCAGCAAAGTCGGAGGGGAGCGCAATCAGCCCCAGCATTTT
.,TRBJ2-7,TRBD2,TRBV3-1/TRBV3-2,CASRIQLAGGEQYF,TGTGCCAGCAGGATCCAACTAGCGGGAGGCGAGCAGTACTTC
.,TRBJ2-7,.,TRBV7-2,CASSSRFPYEQYF,TGTGCCAGCAGCTCTCGGTTCCCCTACGAGCAGTACTTC